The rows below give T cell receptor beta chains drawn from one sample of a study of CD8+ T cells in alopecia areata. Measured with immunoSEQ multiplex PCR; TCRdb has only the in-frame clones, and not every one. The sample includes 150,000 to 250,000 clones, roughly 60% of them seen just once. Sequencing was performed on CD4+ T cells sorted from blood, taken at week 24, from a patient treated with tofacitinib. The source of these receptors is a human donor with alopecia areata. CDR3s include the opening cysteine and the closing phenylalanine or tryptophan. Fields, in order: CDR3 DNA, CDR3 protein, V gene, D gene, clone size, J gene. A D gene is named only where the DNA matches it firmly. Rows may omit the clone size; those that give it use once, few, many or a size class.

CDR3nt: TGCAGCGTTGGAGGCAGGCTCGGCGAGACCCAGTACTTC
CDR3aa: CSVGGRLGETQYF
v_gene: TRBV29-1
d_gene: .
abundance: .
j_gene: TRBJ2-5

CDR3nt: TGTGCCAGCAGTCCGTCCATGGGGGCAGAGACCCAGTACTTC
CDR3aa: CASSPSMGAETQYF
v_gene: TRBV27
d_gene: .
abundance: .
j_gene: TRBJ2-5

CDR3nt: TGCGCCAGCAGCGCAGGACGGGAGAACACTGAAGCTTTCTTT
CDR3aa: CASSAGRENTEAFF
v_gene: TRBV5-1
d_gene: .
abundance: .
j_gene: TRBJ1-1

CDR3nt: TGTGCCATCAGTGAGTCGCAGGGCGGAGATGGCTACACCTTC
CDR3aa: CAISESQGGDGYTF
v_gene: TRBV10-3
d_gene: .
abundance: few
j_gene: TRBJ1-2

CDR3nt: TGTGCCAGCAGCTGGCCAGGAACCTACGAGCAGTACTTC
CDR3aa: CASSWPGTYEQYF
v_gene: TRBV5-4
d_gene: .
abundance: many
j_gene: TRBJ2-7

CDR3nt: TGCGCCAGCAGCCCCTCCCCAGATACGCAGTATTTT
CDR3aa: CASSPSPDTQYF
v_gene: TRBV5-1
d_gene: .
abundance: .
j_gene: TRBJ2-3

CDR3nt: TGTGCCAGCAGCCAAGACTACGGCTTAAGTGGCTACACCTTC
CDR3aa: CASSQDYGLSGYTF
v_gene: TRBV14
d_gene: .
abundance: .
j_gene: TRBJ1-2

CDR3nt: TGTGCCAGCAGCTTCACAGGGGGCAATCAGCCCCAGCATTTT
CDR3aa: CASSFTGGNQPQHF
v_gene: TRBV7-9
d_gene: TRBD1
abundance: .
j_gene: TRBJ1-5

CDR3nt: TGCAGCGCTAGGGACACTGAAGCTTTCTTT
CDR3aa: CSARDTEAFF
v_gene: TRBV29-1
d_gene: .
abundance: few
j_gene: TRBJ1-1

CDR3nt: TGTGCCAGTAGTATACCCAGCTCCTACAATGAGCAGTTCTTC
CDR3aa: CASSIPSSYNEQFF
v_gene: TRBV19
d_gene: .
abundance: few
j_gene: TRBJ2-1

CDR3nt: TGTGCCAGCAGCTCGGACGAGAACACTGAAGCTTTCTTT
CDR3aa: CASSSDENTEAFF
v_gene: TRBV7-6
d_gene: .
abundance: .
j_gene: TRBJ1-1

CDR3nt: TGTGCCAGCAGTGGGCTACAGGGGGACTATGGCTACACCTTC
CDR3aa: CASSGLQGDYGYTF
v_gene: TRBV25-1
d_gene: TRBD1
abundance: .
j_gene: TRBJ1-2

CDR3nt: TGTGCCAGCATCAGGACCGGGACAGGGGTAGAGGGCTACACCTTC
CDR3aa: CASIRTGTGVEGYTF
v_gene: TRBV5-6
d_gene: TRBD1
abundance: .
j_gene: TRBJ1-2

CDR3nt: TGCGCCAGCAGCTTAACCGGGACAGGTGAAAAACTGTTTTTT
CDR3aa: CASSLTGTGEKLFF
v_gene: TRBV5-1
d_gene: TRBD1
abundance: once
j_gene: TRBJ1-4

CDR3nt: TGCGCCAGCAGCTTTGTGACAGGGGGCACGAATTCACCCCTCCACTTT
CDR3aa: CASSFVTGGTNSPLHF
v_gene: TRBV5-1
d_gene: TRBD1
abundance: .
j_gene: TRBJ1-6

CDR3nt: TGTGCCAGCAGCACACAGGGGGGGTTTACAGATACGCAGTATTTT
CDR3aa: CASSTQGGFTDTQYF
v_gene: TRBV13
d_gene: .
abundance: .
j_gene: TRBJ2-3

CDR3nt: TGTGCCAGAAGTGGACAGGGAACCCCTTACGAGCAGTACTTC
CDR3aa: CARSGQGTPYEQYF
v_gene: TRBV7-2
d_gene: TRBD1
abundance: .
j_gene: TRBJ2-7

CDR3nt: TGTGCCAGCGGGCGTGAGTTTGGGCCTAATGAAAAACTGTTTTTT
CDR3aa: CASGREFGPNEKLFF
v_gene: TRBV2
d_gene: .
abundance: .
j_gene: TRBJ1-4

CDR3nt: TGTGCCAGCAGCTTCAGGACAGTGAGGACCCAGTACTTC
CDR3aa: CASSFRTVRTQYF
v_gene: TRBV2
d_gene: .
abundance: .
j_gene: TRBJ2-5

CDR3nt: TGTGCCAGCAGGCAGACTAGCGGGGTCTACAATGAGCAGTTCTTC
CDR3aa: CASRQTSGVYNEQFF
v_gene: TRBV4-2
d_gene: TRBD2
abundance: few
j_gene: TRBJ2-1

CDR3nt: TGTGCCAGTAGTATCCGGGGATCCGAGCAGTACTTC
CDR3aa: CASSIRGSEQYF
v_gene: TRBV19
d_gene: .
abundance: .
j_gene: TRBJ2-7

CDR3nt: TGTGCCAGCAGTGTCTTGTCGGCATTCTATGGCTACACCTTC
CDR3aa: CASSVLSAFYGYTF
v_gene: TRBV2
d_gene: .
abundance: few
j_gene: TRBJ1-2

CDR3nt: TGTGCCAGCAGAAAGACCTATGGCTACACCTTC
CDR3aa: CASRKTYGYTF
v_gene: TRBV4-2
d_gene: .
abundance: .
j_gene: TRBJ1-2

CDR3nt: TGTGCCAGCAGCCACGGCAGGGAGGATCATGGCTACACCTTC
CDR3aa: CASSHGREDHGYTF
v_gene: TRBV14
d_gene: .
abundance: .
j_gene: TRBJ1-2

CDR3nt: TGTGCCAGCAGCTTAGTTGGGAACTATGGCTACACCTTC
CDR3aa: CASSLVGNYGYTF
v_gene: TRBV7-2
d_gene: .
abundance: .
j_gene: TRBJ1-2

CDR3nt: TGTGCCAGTAGTCCGGGCGATTCTGAGACCCAGTACTTC
CDR3aa: CASSPGDSETQYF
v_gene: TRBV19
d_gene: .
abundance: .
j_gene: TRBJ2-5

CDR3nt: TGTGCCAGCAGCGTAGTTCCGGGGGTTAGCACAGATACGCAGTATTTT
CDR3aa: CASSVVPGVSTDTQYF
v_gene: TRBV9
d_gene: .
abundance: .
j_gene: TRBJ2-3

CDR3nt: TGTGCCAGCAGCGTAAGGCCTAGCCAAGAGACCCAGTACTTC
CDR3aa: CASSVRPSQETQYF
v_gene: TRBV9
d_gene: .
abundance: .
j_gene: TRBJ2-5

CDR3nt: TGTGCCAGCAGTTCAACAGGGGGCAACACTGAAGCTTTCTTT
CDR3aa: CASSSTGGNTEAFF
v_gene: TRBV7-2
d_gene: TRBD1
abundance: .
j_gene: TRBJ1-1

CDR3nt: TGTGCCAGCACCCTACGGCAAAAAAACATTCAGTACTTC
CDR3aa: CASTLRQKNIQYF
v_gene: TRBV2
d_gene: .
abundance: few
j_gene: TRBJ2-4

CDR3nt: TGTGCCAGCAGCTCCGGGGGGGGCCAACAGGGTGGAACCTTC
CDR3aa: CASSSGGGQQGGTF
v_gene: TRBV5-4
d_gene: .
abundance: once
j_gene: TRBJ1-2